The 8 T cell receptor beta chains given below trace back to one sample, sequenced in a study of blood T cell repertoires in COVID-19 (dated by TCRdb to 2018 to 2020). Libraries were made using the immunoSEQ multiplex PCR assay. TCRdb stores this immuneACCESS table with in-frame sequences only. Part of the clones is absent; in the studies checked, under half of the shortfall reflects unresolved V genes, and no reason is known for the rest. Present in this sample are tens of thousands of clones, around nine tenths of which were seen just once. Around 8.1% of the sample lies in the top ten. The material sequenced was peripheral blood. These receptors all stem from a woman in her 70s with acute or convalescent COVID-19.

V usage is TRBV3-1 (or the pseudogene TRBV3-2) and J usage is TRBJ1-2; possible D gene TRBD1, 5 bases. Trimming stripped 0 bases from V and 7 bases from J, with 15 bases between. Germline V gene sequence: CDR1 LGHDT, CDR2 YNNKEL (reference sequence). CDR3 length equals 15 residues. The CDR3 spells CASSQDLSWGVGYTF. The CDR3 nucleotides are TGTGCCAGCAGCCAAGACCTCTCGTGGGGCGTTGGCTACACCTTC.

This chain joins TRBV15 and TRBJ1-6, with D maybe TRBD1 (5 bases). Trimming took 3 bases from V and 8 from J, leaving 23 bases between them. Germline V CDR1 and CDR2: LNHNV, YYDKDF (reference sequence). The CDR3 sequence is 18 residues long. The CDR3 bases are TGTGCCACCAGCAGGGGGTACGGGGAGGGACGTATTGATTCACCCCTCCACTTT. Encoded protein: CATSRGYGEGRIDSPLHF.

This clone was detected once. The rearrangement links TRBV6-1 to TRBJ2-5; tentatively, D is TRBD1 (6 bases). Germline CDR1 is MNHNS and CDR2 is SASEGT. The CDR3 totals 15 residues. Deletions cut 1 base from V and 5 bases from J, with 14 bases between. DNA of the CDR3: TGTGCCAGCAGTGAAGTCTCCAGGGGTTACGAGACCCAGTACTTC. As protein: CASSEVSRGYETQYF.

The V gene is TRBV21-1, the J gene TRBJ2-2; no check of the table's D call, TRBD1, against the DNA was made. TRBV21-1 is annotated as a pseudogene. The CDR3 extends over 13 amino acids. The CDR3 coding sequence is TGTGCCAGCAGACAGGGGTCCACCGGGGAGCTGTTTTTT. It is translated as CASRQGSTGELFF.

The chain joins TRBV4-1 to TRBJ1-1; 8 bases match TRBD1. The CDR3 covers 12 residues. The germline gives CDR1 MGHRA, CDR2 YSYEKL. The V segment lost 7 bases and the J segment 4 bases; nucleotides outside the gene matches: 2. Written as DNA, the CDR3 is TGCGCCAGCAACGACAGGGGCACTGAAGCTTTCTTT. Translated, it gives CASNDRGTEAFF.

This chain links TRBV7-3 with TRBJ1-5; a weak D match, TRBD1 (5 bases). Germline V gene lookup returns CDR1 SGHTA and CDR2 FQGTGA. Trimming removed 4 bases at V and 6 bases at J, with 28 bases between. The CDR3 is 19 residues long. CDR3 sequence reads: CASSCIRIQDRQFSQPQHF. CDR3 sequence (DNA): TGTGCCAGCAGCTGTATACGTATACAAGATAGACAGTTCTCTCAGCCCCAGCATTTT.

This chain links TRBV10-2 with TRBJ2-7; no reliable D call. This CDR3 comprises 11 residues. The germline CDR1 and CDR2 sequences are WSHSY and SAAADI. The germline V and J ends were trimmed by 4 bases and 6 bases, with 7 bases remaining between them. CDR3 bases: TGCGCCAGCAGTGCCGCGCTCGAGCAGTACTTC. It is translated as CASSAALEQYF.

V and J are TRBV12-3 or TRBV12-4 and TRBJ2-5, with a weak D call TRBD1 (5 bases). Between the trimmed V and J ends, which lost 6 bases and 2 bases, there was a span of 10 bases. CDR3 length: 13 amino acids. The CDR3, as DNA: TGTGCCAGCAGCCCGAGACAGCAAGAGACCCAGTACTTC. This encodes CASSPRQQETQYF.